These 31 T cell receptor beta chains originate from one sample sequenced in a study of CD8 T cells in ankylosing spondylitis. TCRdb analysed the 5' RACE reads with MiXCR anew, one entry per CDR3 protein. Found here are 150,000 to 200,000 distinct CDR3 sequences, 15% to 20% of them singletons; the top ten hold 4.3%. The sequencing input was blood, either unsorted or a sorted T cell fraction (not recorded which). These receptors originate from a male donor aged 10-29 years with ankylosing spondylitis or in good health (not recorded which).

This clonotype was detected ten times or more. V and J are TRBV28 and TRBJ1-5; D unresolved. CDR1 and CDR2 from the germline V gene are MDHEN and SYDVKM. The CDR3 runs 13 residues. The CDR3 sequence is CGAQELRNQPQHF. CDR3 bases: TGTGGAGCTCAGGAGCTTCGTAATCAGCCCCAGCATTTT.

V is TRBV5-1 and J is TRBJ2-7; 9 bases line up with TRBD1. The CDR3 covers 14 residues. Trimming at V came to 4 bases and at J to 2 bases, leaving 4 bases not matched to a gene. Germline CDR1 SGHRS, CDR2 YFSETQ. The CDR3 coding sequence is TGCGCCAGCAGCGGAGGACAGGGGACCTACGAGCAGTACTTC. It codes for CASSGGQGTYEQYF. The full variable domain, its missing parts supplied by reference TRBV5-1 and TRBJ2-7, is KAGVTQTPRYLIKTRGQQVTLSCSPISGHRSVSWYQQTPGQGLQFLFEYFSETQRNKGNFPGRFSGRQFSNSRSEMNVSTLELGDSALYLCASSGGQGTYEQYFGPGTRLTVT.

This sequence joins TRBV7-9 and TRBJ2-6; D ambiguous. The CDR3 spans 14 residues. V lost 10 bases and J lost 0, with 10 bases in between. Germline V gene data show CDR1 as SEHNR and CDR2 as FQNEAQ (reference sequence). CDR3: CANHLSSGANVLTF. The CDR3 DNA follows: TGTGCCAACCACCTGAGCTCTGGGGCCAACGTCCTGACTTTC.

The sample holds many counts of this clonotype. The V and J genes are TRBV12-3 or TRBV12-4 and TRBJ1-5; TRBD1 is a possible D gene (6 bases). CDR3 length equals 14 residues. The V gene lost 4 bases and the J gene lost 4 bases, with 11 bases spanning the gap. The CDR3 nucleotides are TGTGCCAGCAGTTCAACAGGGACGAATCAGCCCCAGCATTTT. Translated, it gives CASSSTGTNQPQHF.

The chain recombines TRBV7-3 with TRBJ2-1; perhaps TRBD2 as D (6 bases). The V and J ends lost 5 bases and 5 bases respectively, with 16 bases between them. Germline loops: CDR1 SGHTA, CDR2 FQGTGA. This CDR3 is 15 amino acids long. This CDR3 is CASSPYRDWDNEQFF. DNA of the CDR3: TGTGCCAGCAGCCCGTACCGGGACTGGGACAATGAGCAGTTCTTC.

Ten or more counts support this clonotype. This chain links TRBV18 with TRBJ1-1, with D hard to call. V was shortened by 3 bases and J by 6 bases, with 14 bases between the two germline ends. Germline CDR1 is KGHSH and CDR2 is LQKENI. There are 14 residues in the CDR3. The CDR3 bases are TGTGCCAGCTCACCTGGTATTGGGCAGGCTGAAGCTTTCTTT. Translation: CASSPGIGQAEAFF.

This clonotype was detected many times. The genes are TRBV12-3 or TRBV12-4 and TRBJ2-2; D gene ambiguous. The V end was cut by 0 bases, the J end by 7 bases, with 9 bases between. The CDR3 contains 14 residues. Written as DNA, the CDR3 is TGTGCCAGCAGTTTAGCGCTTTGGCACGGGGAGCTGTTTTTT. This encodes CASSLALWHGELFF.

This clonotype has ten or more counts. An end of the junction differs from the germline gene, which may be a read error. The CDR3 loop is CASSQETAASGYSEQFF. As DNA, the CDR3 is TGTGCCAGCAGCCAAGAAACAGCGGCCTCGGGGTACAGTGAGCAGTTCTTC. The chain links TRBV3-1 to TRBJ2-1; a possible D gene is TRBD2 (5 bases). Per the germline V gene, CDR1 is LGHDT and CDR2 is YNNKEL (reference sequence). The CDR3 runs 17 residues.

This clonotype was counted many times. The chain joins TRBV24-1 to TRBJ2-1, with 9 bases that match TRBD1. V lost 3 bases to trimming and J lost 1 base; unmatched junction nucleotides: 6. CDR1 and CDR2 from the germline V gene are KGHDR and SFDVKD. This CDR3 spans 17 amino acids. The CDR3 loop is CATSDPRDRVSYNEQFF. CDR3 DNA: TGTGCCACCAGTGATCCTCGGGACAGGGTTTCCTACAATGAGCAGTTCTTC.

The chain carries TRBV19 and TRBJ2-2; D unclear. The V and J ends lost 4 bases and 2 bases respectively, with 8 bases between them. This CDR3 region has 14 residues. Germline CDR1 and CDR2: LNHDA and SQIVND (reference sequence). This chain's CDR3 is CASSTFSNTGELFF. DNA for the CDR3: TGTGCCAGTAGTACGTTCAGTAACACCGGGGAGCTGTTTTTT.

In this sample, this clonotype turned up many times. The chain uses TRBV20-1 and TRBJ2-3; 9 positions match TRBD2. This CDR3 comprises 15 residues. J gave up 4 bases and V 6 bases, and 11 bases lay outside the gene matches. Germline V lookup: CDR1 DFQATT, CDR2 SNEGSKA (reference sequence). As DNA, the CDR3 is TGCAGTGCGGACGCGGGACTAGCCGACTCAGATACGCAGTATTTT. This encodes CSADAGLADSDTQYF.

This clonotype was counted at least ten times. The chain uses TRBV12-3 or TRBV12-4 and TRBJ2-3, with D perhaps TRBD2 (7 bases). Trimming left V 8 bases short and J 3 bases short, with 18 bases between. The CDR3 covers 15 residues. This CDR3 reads CASSKGGAPTDTQYF. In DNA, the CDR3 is TGTGCCAGCTCGAAGGGGGGGGCGCCGACAGATACGCAGTATTTT.

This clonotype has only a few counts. The CDR3 protein is CASNPQRPQGNEQFF. The CDR3 nucleotides are TGTGCCAGCAACCCACAGAGGCCTCAGGGGAATGAGCAGTTCTTC. The gene calls are TRBV27 and TRBJ2-1; D may be TRBD1 (6 bases). This CDR3 region has 15 residues. Per germline, CDR1 MNHEY and CDR2 SMNVEV (reference sequence). V shed 7 bases and J shed 7 bases, with 20 bases lying between them.

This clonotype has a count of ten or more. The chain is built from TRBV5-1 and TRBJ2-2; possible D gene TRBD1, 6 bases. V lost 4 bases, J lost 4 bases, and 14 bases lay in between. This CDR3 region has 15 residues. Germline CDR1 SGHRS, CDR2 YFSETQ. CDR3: CASSPDRSATGELFF. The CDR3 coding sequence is TGCGCCAGCAGCCCCGACAGGTCGGCCACCGGGGAGCTGTTTTTT.

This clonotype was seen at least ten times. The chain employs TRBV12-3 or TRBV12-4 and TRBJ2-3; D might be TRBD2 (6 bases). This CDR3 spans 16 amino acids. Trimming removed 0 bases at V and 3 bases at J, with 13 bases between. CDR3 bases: TGTGCCAGCAGTTTAGCCCTAGCGAGTATGACAGATACGCAGTATTTT. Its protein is CASSLALASMTDTQYF.

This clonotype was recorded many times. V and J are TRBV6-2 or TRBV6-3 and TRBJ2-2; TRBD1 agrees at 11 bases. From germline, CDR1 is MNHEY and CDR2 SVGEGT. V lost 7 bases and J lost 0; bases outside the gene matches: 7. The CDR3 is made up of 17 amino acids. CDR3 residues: CASNQRGQGANTGELFF. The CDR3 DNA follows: TGTGCCAGCAACCAACGGGGACAGGGGGCGAACACCGGGGAGCTGTTTTTT.

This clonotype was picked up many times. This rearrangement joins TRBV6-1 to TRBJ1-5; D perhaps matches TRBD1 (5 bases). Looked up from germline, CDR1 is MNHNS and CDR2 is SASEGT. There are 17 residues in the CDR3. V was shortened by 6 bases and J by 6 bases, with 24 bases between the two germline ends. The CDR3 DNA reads TGTGCCAGCAGAGAGTCTCCAGTCCAGGGTATGGGTCAGCCCCAGCATTTT. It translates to CASRESPVQGMGQPQHF.

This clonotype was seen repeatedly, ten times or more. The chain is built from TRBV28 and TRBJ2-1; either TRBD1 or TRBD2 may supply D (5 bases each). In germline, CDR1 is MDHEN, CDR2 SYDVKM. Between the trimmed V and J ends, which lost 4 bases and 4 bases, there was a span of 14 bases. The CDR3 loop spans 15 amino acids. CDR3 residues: CASSSLGTRYNEQFF. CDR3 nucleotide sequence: TGTGCCAGCAGTTCTTTGGGGACCCGATACAATGAGCAGTTCTTC. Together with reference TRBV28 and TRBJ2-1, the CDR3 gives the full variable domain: DVKVTQSSRYLVKRTGEKVFLECVQDMDHENMFWYRQDPGLGLRLIYFSYDVKMKEKGDIPEGYSVSREKKERFSLILESASTNQTSMYLCASSSLGTRYNEQFFGPGTRLTVL.

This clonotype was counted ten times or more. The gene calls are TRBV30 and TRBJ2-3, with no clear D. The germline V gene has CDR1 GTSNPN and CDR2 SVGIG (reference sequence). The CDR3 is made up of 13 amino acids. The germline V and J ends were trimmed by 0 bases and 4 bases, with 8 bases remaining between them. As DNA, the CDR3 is TGTGCCTGGAGTGTGTTTGGGTCAGATACGCAGTATTTT. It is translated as CAWSVFGSDTQYF.

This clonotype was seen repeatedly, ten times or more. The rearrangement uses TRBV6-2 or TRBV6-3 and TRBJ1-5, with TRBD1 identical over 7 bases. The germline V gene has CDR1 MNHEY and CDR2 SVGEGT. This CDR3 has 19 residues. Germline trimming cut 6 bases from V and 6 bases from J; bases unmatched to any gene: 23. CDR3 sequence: CASRDPQGQKEPPSQPQHF. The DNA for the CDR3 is TGTGCCAGCAGGGACCCTCAGGGACAGAAGGAGCCTCCCTCTCAGCCCCAGCATTTT.

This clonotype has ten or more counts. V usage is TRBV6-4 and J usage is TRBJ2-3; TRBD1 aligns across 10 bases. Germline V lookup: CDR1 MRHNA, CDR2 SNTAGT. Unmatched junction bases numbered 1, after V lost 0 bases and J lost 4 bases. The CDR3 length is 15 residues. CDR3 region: CASSDSTGGADTQYF. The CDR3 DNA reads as TGTGCCAGCAGTGACTCGACAGGGGGCGCAGATACGCAGTATTTT.

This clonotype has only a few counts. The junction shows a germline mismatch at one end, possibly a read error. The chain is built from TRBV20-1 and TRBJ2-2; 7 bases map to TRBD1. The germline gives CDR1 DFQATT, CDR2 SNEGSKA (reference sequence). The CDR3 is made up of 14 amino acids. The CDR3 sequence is CTPGTDANTGELFF. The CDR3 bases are TGTACCCCCGGGACAGATGCGAACACCGGGGAGCTGTTTTTT.

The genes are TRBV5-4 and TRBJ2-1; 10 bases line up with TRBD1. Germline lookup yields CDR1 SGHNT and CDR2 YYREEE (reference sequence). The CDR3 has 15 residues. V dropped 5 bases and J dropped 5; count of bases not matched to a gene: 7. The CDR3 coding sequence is TGTGCCAGCAGTCAGACAGGGGGCTTCAACAATGAGCAGTTCTTC. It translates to CASSQTGGFNNEQFF.

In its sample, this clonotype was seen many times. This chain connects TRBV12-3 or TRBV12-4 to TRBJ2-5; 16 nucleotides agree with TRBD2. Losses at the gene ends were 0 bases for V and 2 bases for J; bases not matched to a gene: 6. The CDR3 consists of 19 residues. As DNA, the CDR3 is TGTGCCAGCAGTTTAGCGGGACTAGCGGGAGGGCCTCGTCAAGAGACCCAGTACTTC. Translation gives CASSLAGLAGGPRQETQYF.

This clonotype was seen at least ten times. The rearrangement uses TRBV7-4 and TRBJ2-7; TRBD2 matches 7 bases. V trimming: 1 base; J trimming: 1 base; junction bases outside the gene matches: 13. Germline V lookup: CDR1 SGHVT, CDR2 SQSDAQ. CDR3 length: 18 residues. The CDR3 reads CASSLVGPKASGSYEQYF. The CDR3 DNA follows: TGTGCCAGCAGCTTAGTCGGCCCTAAGGCTAGCGGTTCCTACGAGCAGTACTTC.

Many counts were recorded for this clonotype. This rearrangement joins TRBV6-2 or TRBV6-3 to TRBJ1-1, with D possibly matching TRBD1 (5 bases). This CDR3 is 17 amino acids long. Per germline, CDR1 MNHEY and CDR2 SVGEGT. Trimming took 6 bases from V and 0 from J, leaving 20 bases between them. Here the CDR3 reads CASSLSGHWLLNTEAFF. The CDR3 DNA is TGTGCCAGCAGCCTTTCCGGACACTGGCTCTTGAACACTGAAGCTTTCTTT.

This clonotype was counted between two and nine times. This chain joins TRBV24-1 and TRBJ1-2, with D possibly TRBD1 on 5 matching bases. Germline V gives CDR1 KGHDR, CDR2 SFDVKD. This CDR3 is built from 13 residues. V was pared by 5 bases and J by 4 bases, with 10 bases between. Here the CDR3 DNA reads TGTGCCACCAGTGTGGGGGGAAGCTATGGCTACACCTTC. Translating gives CATSVGGSYGYTF.

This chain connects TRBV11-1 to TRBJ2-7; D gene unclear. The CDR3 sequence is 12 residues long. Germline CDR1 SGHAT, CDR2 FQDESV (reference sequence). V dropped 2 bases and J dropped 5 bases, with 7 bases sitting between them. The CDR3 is CASSLLRNEQYF. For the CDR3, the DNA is TGTGCCAGCAGCTTACTGCGAAACGAGCAGTACTTC.

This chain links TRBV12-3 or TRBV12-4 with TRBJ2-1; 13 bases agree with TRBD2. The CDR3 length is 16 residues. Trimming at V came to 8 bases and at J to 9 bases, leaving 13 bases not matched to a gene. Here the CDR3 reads CASWGGWTSGSGEQFF. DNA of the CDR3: TGTGCCAGCTGGGGAGGGTGGACTAGCGGGAGCGGTGAGCAGTTCTTC.

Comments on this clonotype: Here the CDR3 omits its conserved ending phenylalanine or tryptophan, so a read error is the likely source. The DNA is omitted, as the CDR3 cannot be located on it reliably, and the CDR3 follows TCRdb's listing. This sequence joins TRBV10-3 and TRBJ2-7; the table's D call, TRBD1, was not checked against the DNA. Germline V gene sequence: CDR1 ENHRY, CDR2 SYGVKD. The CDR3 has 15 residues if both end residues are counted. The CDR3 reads CAISEPGTGAPGVPL.

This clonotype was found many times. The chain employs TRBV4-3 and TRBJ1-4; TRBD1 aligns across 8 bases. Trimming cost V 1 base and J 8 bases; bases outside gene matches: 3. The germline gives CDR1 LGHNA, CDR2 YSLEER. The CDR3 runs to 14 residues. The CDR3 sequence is CASSQGQGNEKLFF. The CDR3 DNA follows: TGCGCCAGCAGCCAAGGACAGGGGAACGAAAAACTGTTTTTT.